These T cell receptor beta chains were read from a single sample in a study of CD8 T cells in ankylosing spondylitis. TCRdb re-derived calls from the 5' RACE reads in MiXCR, one entry per CDR3 protein. This sample yields about 330,000 distinct CDR3 sequences, of which under 8.5% are seen a single time; more than 12% belongs to the top ten. What was sequenced was blood, either unsorted or a sorted T cell fraction (not recorded which). These receptors all stem from a male donor with ankylosing spondylitis. Each CDR3 is given with its conserved first and last residue. D genes are given only for firm matches. Only some rows state a clone size, as once, few, many or a class for expanded clones.

CDR3nt: TGTGCCAGCAGCTTGAGTAGGAATACTCGCACTGAAGCTTTCTTT; CDR3aa: CASSLSRNTRTEAFF; v_gene: TRBV7-6; j_gene: TRBJ1-1; abundance: many; d_gene: -
CDR3nt: TGCGCCAGCAGCCGGAGGGGGCAGGGGGCCTACGAGCAGTACTTC; CDR3aa: CASSRRGQGAYEQYF; v_gene: TRBV5-1; j_gene: TRBJ2-7; abundance: many; d_gene: -
CDR3nt: TGCAGTGCTAGCGGACAGGGAGCTAGCACTGAAGCTTTCTTT; CDR3aa: CSASGQGASTEAFF; v_gene: TRBV20-1; j_gene: TRBJ1-1; abundance: few; d_gene: TRBD1
CDR3nt: TGCAGCGTAACTAGCGGATACAATGAGCAGTTCTTC; CDR3aa: CSVTSGYNEQFF; v_gene: TRBV29-1; j_gene: TRBJ2-1; abundance: many; d_gene: TRBD2
CDR3nt: TGCGCCAGCAGCTTGCCAGGGGGAGAAAGCACAGATACGCAGTATTTT; CDR3aa: CASSLPGGESTDTQYF; v_gene: TRBV5-1; j_gene: TRBJ2-3; abundance: -; d_gene: TRBD1
CDR3nt: TGTGCCAGCAGCTTAGTTGGGGGCACGAGCAAAGAGACCCAGTACTTC; CDR3aa: CASSLVGGTSKETQYF; v_gene: TRBV7-8; j_gene: TRBJ2-5; abundance: many; d_gene: -
CDR3nt: TGCAGCGTTGTAATTTACAATGAGCAGTTCTTC; CDR3aa: CSVVIYNEQFF; v_gene: TRBV29-1; j_gene: TRBJ2-1; abundance: many; d_gene: -
CDR3nt: TGTGCCAGCAGCTTAGTGCTAGCGGGAGGATATAATGAGCAGTTCTTC; CDR3aa: CASSLVLAGGYNEQFF; v_gene: TRBV7-6; j_gene: TRBJ2-1; abundance: -; d_gene: TRBD2
CDR3nt: TGTGCCACCAGTGATGTGAGGACTAGCGAACAAGAGACCCAGTACTTC; CDR3aa: CATSDVRTSEQETQYF; v_gene: TRBV24-1; j_gene: TRBJ2-5; abundance: many; d_gene: TRBD2
CDR3nt: TGTGCCAGCAGTTTTATAGGCAATCAGCCCCAGCATTTT; CDR3aa: CASSFIGNQPQHF; v_gene: TRBV27; j_gene: TRBJ1-5; abundance: -; d_gene: -
CDR3nt: TGTGCCGTACAATTGTATGGGACACCCCTCCACTTT; CDR3aa: CAVQLYGTPLHF; v_gene: TRBV12-3/TRBV12-4; j_gene: TRBJ1-6; abundance: many; d_gene: -
CDR3nt: TGTGCCAGCAGTCAAGTCTACTCTGAGCAGTTCTTC; CDR3aa: CASSQVYSEQFF; v_gene: TRBV6-2/TRBV6-3; j_gene: TRBJ2-1; abundance: few; d_gene: -
CDR3nt: TGCAGCGTTGAAGGGTTGAGAGGGAGGAACACTGAAGCTTTCTTT; CDR3aa: CSVEGLRGRNTEAFF; v_gene: TRBV29-1; j_gene: TRBJ1-1; abundance: -; d_gene: -
CDR3nt: TGTGCCAGCAGCCCCCCTGTCGACACCGGGGAGCTGTTTTTT; CDR3aa: CASSPPVDTGELFF; v_gene: TRBV7-9; j_gene: TRBJ2-2; abundance: many; d_gene: -
CDR3nt: TGTGCCAGCAGCGTAGACGGTTTCGCTGAGCAGTTCTTC; CDR3aa: CASSVDGFAEQFF; v_gene: TRBV9; j_gene: TRBJ2-1; abundance: many; d_gene: -
CDR3nt: TGTGCCAGCAGTTACTCGTCTAGCGGGAGTGGCCAGACAGATACGCAGTATTTT; CDR3aa: CASSYSSSGSGQTDTQYF; v_gene: TRBV6-5; j_gene: TRBJ2-3; abundance: -; d_gene: TRBD2
CDR3nt: TGCAGTGCTAGAACCGTTGCGGCAGGGGAATGGGTAAGGCCTTACGAGCAGTACTTC; CDR3aa: CSARTVAAGEWVRPYEQYF; v_gene: TRBV20-1; j_gene: TRBJ2-7; abundance: few; d_gene: -
CDR3nt: TGTGCCATCAGTGAGGGTCCGGTACAGCCCCAGCATTTT; CDR3aa: CAISEGPVQPQHF; v_gene: TRBV10-3; j_gene: TRBJ1-5; abundance: many; d_gene: -
CDR3nt: TGCGCCAGCTCTGACCGGGACAGGGATATCACAGATACGCAGTATTTT; CDR3aa: CASSDRDRDITDTQYF; v_gene: TRBV5-1; j_gene: TRBJ2-3; abundance: -; d_gene: TRBD1
CDR3nt: TGCGCCAGCAGCTTTGTCTCTTGGGAGACCCAGTACTTC; CDR3aa: CASSFVSWETQYF; v_gene: TRBV5-1; j_gene: TRBJ2-5; abundance: -; d_gene: -
CDR3nt: TGCAGTGCCCTAGGGCCGGGCCCGGCGAATCAGCCCCAGCATTTT; CDR3aa: CSALGPGPANQPQHF; v_gene: TRBV20-1; j_gene: TRBJ1-5; abundance: many; d_gene: -
CDR3nt: TGCAGCGTTGAAAATCGGGCCGGGACCGGGGAGCTGTTTTTT; CDR3aa: CSVENRAGTGELFF; v_gene: TRBV29-1; j_gene: TRBJ2-2; abundance: many; d_gene: -
CDR3nt: TGTGCCAGCAGCCCGGGACTCCCGTGCTCCTACGAGCAGTACTTC; CDR3aa: CASSPGLPCSYEQYF; v_gene: TRBV5-5; j_gene: TRBJ2-7; abundance: -; d_gene: -
CDR3nt: TGTGCCAGCAGCTTTCCAGGAGCGGGAGTGGAGACCCAGTACTTC; CDR3aa: CASSFPGAGVETQYF; v_gene: TRBV5-5; j_gene: TRBJ2-5; abundance: -; d_gene: TRBD2
CDR3nt: TGCGCCAGCAGTGAGAGTAGCGGGCCCTACAATGAGCAGTTCTTC; CDR3aa: CASSESSGPYNEQFF; v_gene: TRBV10-1; j_gene: TRBJ2-1; abundance: few; d_gene: TRBD2
CDR3nt: TGTGCCAGCAGCTCCATCCTGACTAGCGGGGACACCGGGGAGCTGTTTTTT; CDR3aa: CASSSILTSGDTGELFF; v_gene: TRBV7-3; j_gene: TRBJ2-2; abundance: -; d_gene: TRBD2
CDR3nt: TGTGCCAGCAGTTACTGGGACAGGGGTATCGGGGAGCTGTTTTTT; CDR3aa: CASSYWDRGIGELFF; v_gene: TRBV6-5; j_gene: TRBJ2-2; abundance: few; d_gene: TRBD1
CDR3nt: TGTGCCAGCAGTGACAGGGCCCCGGAGTATGGCTACACCTTC; CDR3aa: CASSDRAPEYGYTF; v_gene: TRBV2; j_gene: TRBJ1-2; abundance: -; d_gene: -
CDR3nt: TGCGCCAGCAGCTCCGGGTCGCGGGGGGGCTCCTACAATGAGCAGTTCTTC; CDR3aa: CASSSGSRGGSYNEQFF; v_gene: TRBV5-1; j_gene: TRBJ2-1; abundance: many; d_gene: TRBD2
CDR3nt: TGCGCCAGCAGCCAAGGGGGGACAGCAGTTTCACCCCTCCACTTT; CDR3aa: CASSQGGTAVSPLHF; v_gene: TRBV4-1; j_gene: TRBJ1-6; abundance: -; d_gene: TRBD1
CDR3nt: TGCAGCGTCGCGCCCTCGGCCGGTGAAAAACTGTTTTTT; CDR3aa: CSVAPSAGEKLFF; v_gene: TRBV29-1; j_gene: TRBJ1-4; abundance: many; d_gene: -
CDR3nt: TGTGCCAGCAGCCAACCCCCCCTGGAGGCTTTCTTT; CDR3aa: CASSQPPLEAFF; v_gene: TRBV11-3; j_gene: TRBJ1-1; abundance: -; d_gene: -
CDR3nt: TGTGCCACCAGCAGAGAGGCGGGGGCCCCGTACTTC; CDR3aa: CATSREAGAPYF; v_gene: TRBV15; j_gene: TRBJ2-7; abundance: -; d_gene: -
CDR3nt: TGTGCCAGCAGTGTTCTCAGGGACACTCAGCCCCAGCATTTT; CDR3aa: CASSVLRDTQPQHF; v_gene: TRBV12-3/TRBV12-4; j_gene: TRBJ1-5; abundance: many; d_gene: -
CDR3nt: TGTGCCATCAGTGAGTCGGCCCTTCCCACCGGGGAGCTGTTTTTT; CDR3aa: CAISESALPTGELFF; v_gene: TRBV10-3; j_gene: TRBJ2-2; abundance: many; d_gene: -
CDR3nt: TGCAGCGTTCAAGAAGGGACCTACAACACTGAAGCTTTCTTT; CDR3aa: CSVQEGTYNTEAFF; v_gene: TRBV29-1; j_gene: TRBJ1-1; abundance: few; d_gene: -
CDR3nt: TGTGCCATCAGCCTCGGGGAAGTGAACACTGAAGCTTTCTTT; CDR3aa: CAISLGEVNTEAFF; v_gene: TRBV10-3; j_gene: TRBJ1-1; abundance: few; d_gene: -
CDR3nt: TGTGCCAGCAGTGACCGGACAGTTAGCACCGGGGAGCTGTTTTTT; CDR3aa: CASSDRTVSTGELFF; v_gene: TRBV2; j_gene: TRBJ2-2; abundance: -; d_gene: -
CDR3nt: TGCGCCAGCAGCCAAGGGACTAGCGGGACGTGGGAGACCCAGTACTTC; CDR3aa: CASSQGTSGTWETQYF; v_gene: TRBV4-1; j_gene: TRBJ2-5; abundance: -; d_gene: TRBD2
CDR3nt: TGTGCCAGCAGCGGGACAGTACAGACCCAGTACTTC; CDR3aa: CASSGTVQTQYF; v_gene: TRBV5-5; j_gene: TRBJ2-5; abundance: -; d_gene: TRBD1
CDR3nt: TGCGCCAGCAGCCAAGATTCCCCCGGGACCGGGGATGAAAAACTGTTTTTT; CDR3aa: CASSQDSPGTGDEKLFF; v_gene: TRBV4-1; j_gene: TRBJ1-4; abundance: many; d_gene: -